This T cell receptor (beta chain) was identified in a study of cytomegalovirus exposure and HLA in healthy donors. The CDR3 extends over 14 amino acids. The V and J ends lost 3 bases and 4 bases, in that order; junction bases with no gene match: 6. Germline lookup yields CDR1 SQVTM and CDR2 ANQGSEA. Study outcomes and limitations: Researchers catalogued 160 or so TCR beta chains as cytomegalovirus-associated.

The PCR made use of 60 Vbeta and 13 Jbeta primers. Here immunoSEQ multiplex PCR was the method, and the copy in TCRdb shows in-frame clones only, minus some. The sample has roughly 130,000 clones; 75% to 85% are singletons. Comment on this clone: The antigen is not known.

The V gene is TRBV29-1, the J gene TRBJ2-1; 7 nucleotides line up with TRBD2. The sequence was collected from a man aged 25 to 45 in good health and CMV-seronegative. Sequenced sample: PBMCs. CDR3 nucleotides: TGCAGCGTTGAGGGACTAAGAGCATACAATGAGCAGTTCTTC. The encoded protein is CSVEGLRAYNEQFF.